Below are 10 T cell receptor beta chains sequenced from a single sample in a study of control samples from healthy donors and cancer patients. The table came from immunoSEQ multiplex PCR; TCRdb's copy has only in-frame clones and leaves some out. The repertoire holds more than 150,000 clones, with approximately 90% as singletons. What was sequenced was blood. The origin of the receptors is a woman under 40 in good health.

This clone has just one count. The rearrangement joins TRBV7-8 to TRBJ2-1; 9 bases map to TRBD1. CDR1 is SGHVS and CDR2 is FQNEAQ in the germline V gene. Losses at the gene ends were 5 bases for V and 5 bases for J; bases not matched to a gene: 4. The CDR3 has 14 residues. CDR3 sequence reads: CASSQDRGNNEQFF. CDR3 nucleotide sequence: TGTGCCAGCAGCCAGGACAGGGGAAACAATGAGCAGTTCTTC.

This rearrangement joins TRBV10-3 to TRBJ2-2; D is tentatively TRBD1 or TRBD2 (5 bases each). Germline CDR1 and CDR2: ENHRY and SYGVKD. This CDR3 spans 12 amino acids. Trimming removed 10 bases at V and 4 bases at J, with 10 bases between. CDR3 sequence (DNA): TGTGCCAGTCGTGGGGGCACCGGGGAGCTGTTTTTT. This codes for CASRGGTGELFF.

This clone was recorded a few times. The chain has TRBV28 and TRBJ1-6, with D unclear. Trimming shortened V by 3 bases and J by 10 bases, and 7 bases separated the two germline ends. The CDR3 covers 12 residues. Germline V gene sequence: CDR1 MDHEN, CDR2 SYDVKM. CDR3 residues: CASSLRASPLHF. The CDR3 nucleotides are TGTGCCAGCAGTTTGCGGGCCTCACCCCTCCACTTT.

The DNA of the CDR3 is TGTGCCAGCAGGAGGGGCGGCCACAATGAGCAGTTCTTC. Its protein is CASRRGGHNEQFF. The chain uses TRBV11-2 and TRBJ2-1; either TRBD1 or TRBD2 may supply D (5 bases each). The V end was cut by 6 bases, the J end by 5 bases, with 11 bases between. Germline lookup yields CDR1 SGHAT and CDR2 FQNNGV. The CDR3 runs to 13 residues. Together with reference TRBV11-2 and TRBJ2-1, the CDR3 gives the full variable domain: EAGVAQSPRYKIIEKRQSVAFWCNPISGHATLYWYQQILGQGPKLLIQFQNNGVVDDSQLPKDRFSAERLKGVDSTLKIQPAKLEDSAVYLCASRRGGHNEQFFGPGTRLTVL.

This chain links TRBV3-1 (or the pseudogene TRBV3-2) with TRBJ2-3; 7 bases map to TRBD2. The germline CDR1 and CDR2 sequences are LGHDT and YNNKEL (reference sequence). The CDR3 runs to 16 residues. J was trimmed by 0 bases and V by 1 base; bases with no gene match: 4. The chain's CDR3 is CASSQGPSGSTDTQYF. CDR3 in DNA: TGTGCCAGCAGCCAAGGTCCTAGCGGAAGCACAGATACGCAGTATTTT.

V is TRBV27 and J is TRBJ2-5; weak D call: TRBD2 (5 bases). The CDR3 is 14 residues long. Germline CDR1 is MNHEY and CDR2 is SMNVEV (reference sequence). V was clipped by 3 bases and J by 5 bases, with 13 bases between them. CDR3: CASSFEGPWETQYF. The CDR3 nucleotides are TGTGCCAGCAGTTTCGAGGGCCCGTGGGAGACCCAGTACTTC.

This chain links TRBV2 with TRBJ1-5, with no clear D. CDR3 length: 13 residues. The V gene's germline CDR1 is SNHLY and CDR2 FYNNEI. The ends were cut back, 7 bases at V and 4 bases at J, with 11 bases in the middle. The CDR3 sequence is CASTDFLNQPQHF. The CDR3 bases are TGTGCCAGCACGGACTTCCTAAATCAGCCCCAGCATTTT.

This chain links TRBV10-3 with TRBJ2-7, with D possibly being TRBD2 (5 bases). Germline CDR1 ENHRY, CDR2 SYGVKD. V gave up 6 bases and J gave up 5 bases, with 17 bases separating them. This CDR3 contains 14 residues. This CDR3 is CAISNREGEDEQYF. The CDR3 DNA is TGTGCCATCAGCAACAGAGAGGGCGAAGACGAGCAGTACTTC.

The chain joins TRBV30 to TRBJ2-5; a weak D match, TRBD1 (5 bases). This CDR3 is built from 13 residues. CDR1 is GTSNPN and CDR2 is SVGIG in the germline V gene (reference sequence). Trimming left V 5 bases short and J 9 bases short, with 19 bases between. DNA of the CDR3: TGTGCCTGGCGGACCTTTGGGGCCCTGGCCCAGTACTTC. It specifies CAWRTFGALAQYF.

The rearrangement uses TRBV29-1 and TRBJ2-7, with D tentatively TRBD2 (6 bases). CDR1 and CDR2 from the germline V gene are SQVTM and ANQGSEA. There are 15 residues in the CDR3. V gave up 0 bases and J gave up 5 bases, with 17 bases separating them. The CDR3: CSVEEANGRRDEQYF. CDR3 coding DNA: TGCAGCGTTGAAGAGGCTAACGGGAGACGTGACGAGCAGTACTTC.